This T cell receptor beta chain was documented in a study of a mutant IDH1 vaccine in newly diagnosed glioma. General study findings and limits: Changes in the top peripheral T cell clonotypes seemingly had no bearing on pseudoprogression. Immune responses induced by vaccination arose in 93.3% of the patients.

Points on this clone: The target antigen is unknown.

Germline CDR1 MDHEN, CDR2 SYDVKM. V was clipped by 3 bases and J by 5 bases, with 25 bases between them. This CDR3 comprises 18 residues. Data came from immunoSEQ multiplex PCR; TCRdb stores just in-frame clones and leaves some out. The table records some 70,000 clones, 84% of them present only once. Time point indicated: week 23, last vaccination. It was 300 ug of mutant IDH1 20-mer peptide that made up each vaccine dose, given with topical imiquimod. Those who donated had recent WHO grade 3 or 4 IDH1-mutant, ATRX-lost astrocytomas. The source material was PBMCs, sampled from a glioma patient whose treatment included an IDH1 peptide vaccine. This sequence originates from a man aged 18 to 29 with glioma. This chain connects TRBV28 to TRBJ1-2, with D possibly TRBD1 on 5 matching bases. The CDR3 bases are TGTGCCAGCAGTTTCCTTCTCAAGGATAGGGGCGAGGGGTATGGCTACACCTTC. It yields the protein CASSFLLKDRGEGYGYTF.